Listed below are T cell receptor beta chains from one sample, sequenced in a study of CD8 T cells in ankylosing spondylitis. TCRdb independently ran MiXCR on the 5' RACE reads; one entry per CDR3 protein. The sample has about 200,000 distinct CDR3 sequences; roughly 13% are singletons. Material: blood, either unsorted or a sorted T cell fraction (not recorded which). These TCRs come from a male donor with ankylosing spondylitis or in good health (not recorded which). The CDR3 runs from the conserved cysteine through the conserved F or W. The D gene is left open where the match is weak. Rows may omit the clone size; those that give it use once, few, many or a size class.

abundance: many
len: 16
v_gene: TRBV10-2
d_gene: TRBD2
j_gene: TRBJ2-1
CDR3nt: TGCGCCAGCAGTCCGGGACTACCCCTTCTCCACAATGAGCAGTTCTTC
CDR3aa: CASSPGLPLLHNEQFF

abundance: NA
len: 15
v_gene: TRBV11-2
d_gene: TRBD2
j_gene: TRBJ2-2
CDR3nt: TGTGCCAGCAGCGTAGGGACTACGAACACCGGGGAGCTGTCTTTT
CDR3aa: CASSVGTTNTGELSF

abundance: NA
len: 13
v_gene: TRBV19
d_gene: NA
j_gene: TRBJ2-1
CDR3nt: TGTGCCAGTAGTGGGGCAGCAGGGTATGAGCAGTTCTTC
CDR3aa: CASSGAAGYEQFF

abundance: NA
len: 16
v_gene: TRBV10-2
d_gene: TRBD2
j_gene: TRBJ2-1
CDR3nt: TGCGCCAGCAGAGAAGAAGCGGGAAACCTTGGGAATGAGCAGTTCTTC
CDR3aa: CASREEAGNLGNEQFF

abundance: few
len: 16
v_gene: TRBV19
d_gene: TRBD1
j_gene: TRBJ1-1
CDR3nt: TGTGCCAGTTCCGAAGGGACAGGGGTCGTGAACACTGAAGCTTTCTTT
CDR3aa: CASSEGTGVVNTEAFF

abundance: few
len: 14
v_gene: TRBV7-6
d_gene: TRBD1
j_gene: TRBJ2-7
CDR3nt: TGTGCCAGCAGCTTAGAAGACAGGGTAGGCGAGCAGTACTTC
CDR3aa: CASSLEDRVGEQYF

abundance: NA
len: 20
v_gene: TRBV5-1
d_gene: NA
j_gene: TRBJ2-1
CDR3nt: TGCGCCAGCAGCTTGGCCCCCGTAGCTTTTGGGGAGAGCTCCTACAATGAGCAGTTCTTC
CDR3aa: CASSLAPVAFGESSYNEQFF

abundance: few
len: 17
v_gene: TRBV20-1
d_gene: TRBD2
j_gene: TRBJ2-7
CDR3nt: TGCAGTGCTAGAGATCGGCAAACTAGCGGGGGATCCTACGAGCAGTACTTC
CDR3aa: CSARDRQTSGGSYEQYF

abundance: few
len: 13
v_gene: TRBV9
d_gene: TRBD2
j_gene: TRBJ2-1
CDR3nt: TGTGCCAGCAGCGTTTACCTTAGCGGGGGGACCGCTTTC
CDR3aa: CASSVYLSGGTAF

abundance: NA
len: 12
v_gene: TRBV9
d_gene: NA
j_gene: TRBJ2-1
CDR3nt: TGTGCCAGCAGCGGAGAGGGCAATGAGCAGTTCTTC
CDR3aa: CASSGEGNEQFF

abundance: NA
len: 15
v_gene: TRBV27
d_gene: NA
j_gene: TRBJ1-4
CDR3nt: TGTGCCAGCAGGAGCCCAGGGCTTGGTGGTGAAAAACTGTTTTTT
CDR3aa: CASRSPGLGGEKLFF

abundance: few
len: 13
v_gene: TRBV12-3/TRBV12-4
d_gene: NA
j_gene: TRBJ2-7
CDR3nt: TGTGCCAGCAGCCACTCTCTTACCTACGAGCAGTACTTC
CDR3aa: CASSHSLTYEQYF

abundance: few
len: 16
v_gene: TRBV27
d_gene: TRBD1
j_gene: TRBJ1-1
CDR3nt: TGTGCCAGCAGTTTTGGCAGGGGGCGGGAGAACACTGAAGCTTTCTTT
CDR3aa: CASSFGRGRENTEAFF

abundance: NA
len: 19
v_gene: TRBV5-1
d_gene: NA
j_gene: TRBJ2-7
CDR3nt: TGCGCCAGCAGCTTGGCACCCTCCCCCCCGGGTCCCGGCTCCTACGAGCAGTACTTC
CDR3aa: CASSLAPSPPGPGSYEQYF

abundance: few
len: 14
v_gene: TRBV24-1
d_gene: NA
j_gene: TRBJ1-2
CDR3nt: TGTGCCACCAGTGGTCCGGACACGAACTATGGCTACACCTTC
CDR3aa: CATSGPDTNYGYTF

abundance: NA
len: 15
v_gene: TRBV7-9
d_gene: TRBD1
j_gene: TRBJ2-1
CDR3nt: TGTGCCAGCAGCTTAACAGGGGTCCGGAGGAATGAGCAGTTCTTC
CDR3aa: CASSLTGVRRNEQFF

abundance: NA
len: 15
v_gene: TRBV11-2
d_gene: TRBD2
j_gene: TRBJ2-2
CDR3nt: TGTGCCAGCAGATCTCTAGCGGGAAACACCGGGGAGCTGTTTTTT
CDR3aa: CASRSLAGNTGELFF

abundance: many
len: 15
v_gene: TRBV7-9
d_gene: NA
j_gene: TRBJ2-3
CDR3nt: TGTGCCAGCAGCTTGCCCAGGGCGGCGATAGATACGCAGTATTTT
CDR3aa: CASSLPRAAIDTQYF

abundance: few
len: 16
v_gene: TRBV15
d_gene: TRBD1
j_gene: TRBJ2-1
CDR3nt: TGTGCCACCAGCAGTACCGGGACAGGGTATTGGGATGAGCAGTTCTTC
CDR3aa: CATSSTGTGYWDEQFF

abundance: few
len: 17
v_gene: TRBV19
d_gene: NA
j_gene: TRBJ2-6
CDR3nt: TGTGCCAGTAGTTTGACAGGACCCAGCTCTGGGGCCAACGTCCTGACTTTC
CDR3aa: CASSLTGPSSGANVLTF

abundance: many
len: 16
v_gene: TRBV20-1
d_gene: NA
j_gene: TRBJ1-2
CDR3nt: TGCAGTGCTAGACACGCCTCGGGGGAAGGTTCTTATGGCTACACCTTC
CDR3aa: CSARHASGEGSYGYTF

abundance: NA
len: 14
v_gene: TRBV11-2
d_gene: NA
j_gene: TRBJ2-5
CDR3nt: TGTGCCAGCAGCCCCTTGGAGGCCCAAGAGACCCAGTACTTC
CDR3aa: CASSPLEAQETQYF

abundance: once
len: 12
v_gene: TRBV7-9
d_gene: NA
j_gene: TRBJ2-5
CDR3nt: TGTGCCAGCAGCACGCCCTACGAGACCCAGTACTTC
CDR3aa: CASSTPYETQYF

abundance: NA
len: 23
v_gene: TRBV4-3
d_gene: TRBD1
j_gene: TRBJ2-2
CDR3nt: TGCGCCAGCAGCCTCGGGACAGGGGTTATTGGGACCCTTCCGGGTTCCAACACCGGGGAGCTGTTTTTT
CDR3aa: CASSLGTGVIGTLPGSNTGELFF

abundance: many
len: 17
v_gene: TRBV3-1
d_gene: NA
j_gene: TRBJ2-7
CDR3nt: TGTGCCAGCAGCCCGGCCCTTTACAGGGATTGGACGTCCGAGCAGTACTTC
CDR3aa: CASSPALYRDWTSEQYF

abundance: NA
len: 13
v_gene: TRBV6-1
d_gene: NA
j_gene: TRBJ1-1
CDR3nt: TGTGCCAGCAGCCCAAAAATGAACACTGAAGCTTTCTTT
CDR3aa: CASSPKMNTEAFF

abundance: few
len: 15
v_gene: TRBV5-1
d_gene: NA
j_gene: TRBJ2-6
CDR3nt: TGCGCCAGCAGCTTGGGGGAGTCTGGGGCCAACGTCCTGACTTTC
CDR3aa: CASSLGESGANVLTF

abundance: NA
len: 14
v_gene: TRBV7-9
d_gene: NA
j_gene: TRBJ1-1
CDR3nt: TGTGCCAGCAGCCCCCGCGGCAGGGCCACTGAAGCTTTCTTT
CDR3aa: CASSPRGRATEAFF

abundance: many
len: 18
v_gene: TRBV6-5
d_gene: NA
j_gene: TRBJ2-1
CDR3nt: TGTGCCAGCAGTTACTCGGCCTATAGGACAGAGGATTTCAATGAGCAGTTCTTC
CDR3aa: CASSYSAYRTEDFNEQFF

abundance: NA
len: 14
v_gene: TRBV24-1
d_gene: TRBD1
j_gene: TRBJ2-1
CDR3nt: TGTGCCACCAGTGAGGGGACAGGGGAGGGTGAGCAGTTCTTC
CDR3aa: CATSEGTGEGEQFF

abundance: NA
len: 15
v_gene: TRBV7-9
d_gene: TRBD2
j_gene: TRBJ2-5
CDR3nt: TGTGCCAGCAGCTTAAGGACTAGCTATGTAGAGACCCAGTACTTC
CDR3aa: CASSLRTSYVETQYF

abundance: NA
len: 14
v_gene: TRBV6-2/TRBV6-3
d_gene: TRBD1
j_gene: TRBJ2-7
CDR3nt: TGTGCCAGCACTCTGACAGGGGGGACCTACGAGCAGTACTTC
CDR3aa: CASTLTGGTYEQYF

abundance: many
len: 14
v_gene: TRBV12-3/TRBV12-4
d_gene: TRBD2
j_gene: TRBJ2-1
CDR3nt: TGTGCCAGCAGTCCGGGGGGGGGGTACAATGAGCAGTTCTTC
CDR3aa: CASSPGGGYNEQFF

abundance: NA
len: 15
v_gene: TRBV2
d_gene: TRBD1
j_gene: TRBJ1-4
CDR3nt: TGTGCCAGCAGTGAAGGGGACAGTCGGAGGGAAAAACTGTTTTTT
CDR3aa: CASSEGDSRREKLFF

abundance: NA
len: 15
v_gene: TRBV7-9
d_gene: NA
j_gene: TRBJ2-7
CDR3nt: TGTGCCAGCAGCTTAGCGTTTTATGAGGGGGGCGAGCAGTACTTC
CDR3aa: CASSLAFYEGGEQYF

abundance: many
len: 12
v_gene: TRBV24-1
d_gene: NA
j_gene: TRBJ2-1
CDR3nt: TGTGCCACCAGTGACGGATACAATGAGCAGTTCTTC
CDR3aa: CATSDGYNEQFF

abundance: NA
len: 16
v_gene: TRBV13
d_gene: NA
j_gene: TRBJ2-1
CDR3nt: TGTGCCAGCAGCTTAACGGGCCAGGGACCCTACAATGAGCAGTTCTTC
CDR3aa: CASSLTGQGPYNEQFF